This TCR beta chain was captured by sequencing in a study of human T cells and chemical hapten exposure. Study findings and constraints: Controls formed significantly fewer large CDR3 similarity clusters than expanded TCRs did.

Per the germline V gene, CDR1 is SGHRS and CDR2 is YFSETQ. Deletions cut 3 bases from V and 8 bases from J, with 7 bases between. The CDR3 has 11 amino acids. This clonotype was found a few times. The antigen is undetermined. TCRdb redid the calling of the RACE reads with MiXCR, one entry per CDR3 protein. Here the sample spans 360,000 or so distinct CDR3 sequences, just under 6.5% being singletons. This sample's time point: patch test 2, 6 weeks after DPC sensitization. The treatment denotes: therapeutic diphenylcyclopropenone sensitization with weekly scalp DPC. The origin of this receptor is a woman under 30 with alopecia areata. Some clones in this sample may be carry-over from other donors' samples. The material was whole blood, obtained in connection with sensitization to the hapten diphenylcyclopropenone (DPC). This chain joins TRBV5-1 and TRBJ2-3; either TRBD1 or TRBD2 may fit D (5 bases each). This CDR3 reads CASSWGSTQYF. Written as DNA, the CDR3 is TGCGCCAGCAGCTGGGGGAGTACGCAGTATTTT.